This TCR beta chain was found in a study of control samples from healthy donors and cancer patients. The CDR3 length is 15 residues. The germline V gene encodes CDR1 SGHAT and CDR2 FQNNGV. V lost 4 bases and J lost 4, with 14 bases in between. This clone has a handful of counts. The method was immunoSEQ multiplex PCR; TCRdb's version includes in-frame clones alone and lacks a portion of them. The sample carries approximately 150,000 clones, 80% to 95% recorded once. The sequencing input was blood. V and J are TRBV11-2 and TRBJ1-3; D is perhaps TRBD1 (6 bases). The sequence derives from a man between 25 and 39 years old in good health. This chain's CDR3 is CASSSPTGLGNTIYF. The CDR3 DNA sequence: TGTGCCAGCAGCTCGCCTACAGGGTTAGGAAACACCATATATTTT. The full variable domain, rest sourced from reference TRBV11-2 and TRBJ1-3, is EAGVAQSPRYKIIEKRQSVAFWCNPISGHATLYWYQQILGQGPKLLIQFQNNGVVDDSQLPKDRFSAERLKGVDSTLKIQPAKLEDSAVYLCASSSPTGLGNTIYFGEGSWLTVV.